This T cell receptor beta chain is from a study of blood T cell repertoires in COVID-19. Study background: The United States, Italy and Spain provided the acute and convalescent COVID-19 samples.

Original analysis: Reference gene primer amplification gave nucleated cell count estimates. Generated by immunoSEQ multiplex PCR, the TCRdb table keeps only in-frame clones and is missing some. D and trimming were read from the DNA, whereas the V and J calls and clone size are those reported in that table. The data hold fewer than 250,000 clones, with around 89% observed a single time. With V trimmed by 3 bases and J by 6 bases, 8 bases remained unmatched. This CDR3 contains 17 residues. Germline values: CDR1 SGDLS, CDR2 YYNGEE. This clonotype was sampled from a man between 65 and 85 years old with acute or convalescent COVID-19. The J gene is TRBJ2-2, the V gene TRBV9; 13 bases are shared with TRBD2. Sequencing was done on a sample of peripheral blood. CDR3 amino acids: CASSASLGLAGAGELFF. The CDR3 DNA sequence: TGTGCCAGCAGCGCCTCATTAGGACTAGCGGGAGCCGGGGAGCTGTTTTTT. Drawing the rest from reference TRBV9 and TRBJ2-2, the complete variable domain is DSGVTQTPKHLITATGQRVTLRCSPRSGDLSVYWYQQSLDQGLQFLIQYYNGEERAKGNILERFSAQQFPDLHSELNLSSLELGDSALYFCASSASLGLAGAGELFFGEGSRLTVL.